These 25 T cell receptor beta chains came from one sample sequenced in a study of T cell repertoires in cytomegalovirus infection. One entry per CDR3 protein results from TCRdb running MiXCR on the reads. The sample yields fewer than 300,000 distinct CDR3 sequences, roughly 26% seen once. What was sequenced was PBMCs. Source of these receptors: a human donor in good health (CMV status not recorded). Some clones in this sample may be carry-over from other donors' samples.

This clonotype has just a few counts. The chain recombines TRBV15 with TRBJ2-1; 10 bases are shared with TRBD2. J lost 1 base, V lost 3 bases, and 12 bases had no gene match. The CDR3 length is 19 residues. The germline V gene encodes CDR1 LNHNV and CDR2 YYDKDF (reference sequence). Here the CDR3 DNA reads TGTGCCACCAGCAGGGCATCCTCTAGCGGGAGACGATCCTACAATGAGCAGTTCTTC. Its protein product is CATSRASSSGRRSYNEQFF.

The chain carries TRBV12-3 or TRBV12-4 and TRBJ2-1, with 7 bases fitting TRBD1. J was trimmed by 9 bases and V by 3 bases; bases with no gene match: 8. The CDR3 length is 14 residues. The CDR3 bases are TGTGCCAGCAGTTTGGCAGGGGGTTCCCTTGAGCAGTTCTTC. Protein product: CASSLAGGSLEQFF.

This clonotype was seen a handful of times. The chain combines TRBV4-3 with TRBJ2-7; no clear D gene. Looked up from germline, CDR1 is LGHNA and CDR2 is YSLEER. This CDR3 contains 16 residues. Between the trimmed V and J ends, which lost 0 bases and 0 bases, there was a span of 12 bases. The CDR3 loop reads CASSQDASQDSYEQYF. The CDR3 coding sequence is TGCGCCAGCAGCCAAGACGCCTCCCAGGACTCCTACGAGCAGTACTTC.

This chain joins TRBV29-1 and TRBJ1-1; the match to TRBD1 covers 9 bases. The CDR3 totals 13 residues. Looked up from germline, CDR1 is SQVTM and CDR2 is ANQGSEA. V lost 4 bases, J lost 3 bases, and 3 bases stayed unmatched. CDR3 residues: CSVGGQGHTEAFF. Written as DNA, the CDR3 is TGCAGCGTTGGAGGACAGGGGCACACTGAAGCTTTCTTT.

On this clonotype: This clone may be a read error of a much larger clone one base away. This chain links TRBV11-3 with TRBJ2-3; 7 nucleotides align to TRBD1. CDR3 length: 15 amino acids. Germline values: CDR1 SGHNT, CDR2 YENEEA. V lost 1 base to trimming and J lost 0 bases; unmatched junction nucleotides: 1. The CDR3 reads CASSLGRGSTDTQYF. The DNA of the CDR3 is TGTGCCAGCAGCTTAGGCAGGGGGAGCACAGATACGCAGTATTTT.

This clonotype occurred many times. CDR3 sequence: CASSPGGLQETQYF. The DNA for the CDR3 is TGTGCCAGCAGCCCGGGGGGTCTGCAAGAGACCCAGTACTTC. The V call is TRBV7-2, the J call TRBJ2-5; 7 positions agree with TRBD2. Per the germline V gene, CDR1 is SGHTA and CDR2 is FQGNSA. This CDR3 has 14 residues. The V gene end was trimmed by 5 bases and the J gene end by 2 bases; junction bases not matched to a gene: 5.

This clonotype was counted many times. The rearrangement joins TRBV11-2 to TRBJ2-5; D remains ambiguous. In germline, CDR1 is SGHAT, CDR2 FQNNGV. This CDR3 contains 13 residues. Trimming stripped 3 bases from V and 1 base from J, with 6 bases between. The CDR3 reads CASSFRRQETQYF. The CDR3 nucleotides read TGTGCCAGCAGCTTCAGGCGCCAAGAGACCCAGTACTTC.

This clonotype was observed many times. The chain has TRBV7-2 and TRBJ2-3; unclear D gene. The V end lost 1 base, the J end lost 10 bases, and 12 bases lay between the germline ends. Germline V lookup: CDR1 SGHTA, CDR2 FQGNSA. CDR3 size: 13 residues. The CDR3 bases are TGTGCCAGCAGCTTAGTTCTGCAGGAGCCGCAGTATTTT. This codes for CASSLVLQEPQYF.

CDR3 amino acids: CASSALPAGGPNEQFF. The CDR3 coding sequence is TGTGCCAGCAGCGCCCTCCCAGCGGGAGGGCCAAATGAGCAGTTCTTC. V is TRBV9 and J is TRBJ2-1, with 10 bases matching TRBD2. Germline V gene data show CDR1 as SGDLS and CDR2 as YYNGEE. Trimming cost V 3 bases and J 7 bases; bases outside gene matches: 10. The CDR3 runs to 16 residues.

V is TRBV18 and J is TRBJ1-1, with D possibly being TRBD1 (6 bases). Germline CDR1 reads KGHSH; CDR2 reads LQKENI. Trimming cost V 0 bases and J 6 bases, with 11 bases left between them. This CDR3 has 14 residues. The CDR3 is CASSPPEGTSEAFF. The DNA for the CDR3 is TGTGCCAGCTCACCACCGGAAGGGACATCTGAAGCTTTCTTT.

This chain links TRBV15 with TRBJ2-3; 7 nucleotides agree with TRBD2. The CDR3 extends over 17 amino acids. V was clipped by 5 bases and J by 2 bases; unmatched bases: 13. CDR1 and CDR2 from the germline V gene are LNHNV and YYDKDF (reference sequence). CDR3 sequence (DNA): TGTGCCACCAGCGAAATAGGCAGAGCGGGGCCCACAGATACGCAGTATTTT. Translating it yields CATSEIGRAGPTDTQYF.

The DNA of the CDR3 is TGTGCCAGCAGCTTAGCGAGCCATGAGGGCGAAAAACTGTTTTTT. Protein: CASSLASHEGEKLFF. V and J are TRBV7-9 and TRBJ1-4, with D unresolved. V was clipped by 0 bases and J by 8 bases, with 13 bases between them. Per germline, CDR1 SEHNR and CDR2 FQNEAQ (reference sequence). The CDR3 loop spans 15 amino acids.

The chain links TRBV28 to TRBJ1-1, with D possibly being TRBD1 (5 bases). The CDR3 spans 14 residues. Trimming pared 6 bases from V and 0 bases from J, leaving 11 bases between. Germline values: CDR1 MDHEN, CDR2 SYDVKM. Here the CDR3 reads CASRTGLMNTEAFF. The CDR3 bases are TGTGCCAGCAGGACGGGACTCATGAACACTGAAGCTTTCTTT.

This clonotype has only a few counts. The chain joins TRBV7-8 to TRBJ2-5; TRBD2 agrees at 9 bases. The length of the CDR3 is 16 residues. With V trimmed by 2 bases and J by 2 bases, 6 bases remained unmatched. Germline V gene lookup returns CDR1 SGHVS and CDR2 FQNEAQ. The CDR3 reads CASSLKRLAVQETQYF. The CDR3 bases are TGTGCCAGCAGCTTAAAACGACTAGCGGTTCAAGAGACCCAGTACTTC.

The CDR3, as DNA: TGCGCCAGCAGCTTCATCGCGGACTCCTCCTACGAGCAGTACTTC. Translation gives CASSFIADSSYEQYF. This rearrangement joins TRBV5-1 to TRBJ2-7; the D gene is possibly TRBD2 (5 bases). CDR3 size: 15 residues. V gave up 2 bases and J gave up 0 bases, with 12 bases separating them. The V gene's germline CDR1 is SGHRS and CDR2 YFSETQ.

This chain uses TRBV12-3 or TRBV12-4 with TRBJ1-1; D call uncertain. The germline V and J ends were trimmed by 1 base and 4 bases, with 22 bases remaining between them. The CDR3 length is 18 residues. The CDR3 here is CASSLVLSRRTPSTEAFF. CDR3 in DNA: TGTGCCAGCAGTTTAGTCCTTAGTAGGCGTACGCCGAGCACTGAAGCTTTCTTT.

This clonotype has a handful of counts. The chain links TRBV5-1 to TRBJ2-7; 8 positions agree with TRBD1. This CDR3 is built from 16 residues. V gave up 3 bases and J gave up 3 bases; unmatched junction bases: 11. Looked up from germline, CDR1 is SGHRS and CDR2 is YFSETQ. CDR3: CASSSHMTGVGYEQYF. As DNA, the CDR3 is TGCGCCAGCAGCTCACATATGACAGGGGTGGGCTACGAGCAGTACTTC.

This clonotype was observed many times. This sequence joins TRBV7-2 and TRBJ1-3, with 8 positions matching TRBD1. The V segment lost 3 bases and the J segment 10 bases; nucleotides outside the gene matches: 11. This CDR3 has 15 amino acids. The germline V gene has CDR1 SGHTA and CDR2 FQGNSA. This CDR3 reads CASSLIGQGYGTIYF. CDR3 DNA: TGTGCCAGCAGCTTGATAGGACAGGGATACGGGACCATATATTTT.

This clonotype showed up just a few times. The chain carries TRBV15 and TRBJ2-5, with D perhaps matching TRBD2 (6 bases). Germline CDR1 LNHNV, CDR2 YYDKDF (reference sequence). The CDR3 has 14 residues. V gave up 3 bases and J gave up 0 bases, with 8 bases separating them. In DNA form, the CDR3 reads TGTGCCACCAGCAGCCCGGGGGACCAAGAGACCCAGTACTTC. Its translation: CATSSPGDQETQYF.

This chain joins TRBV28 and TRBJ1-4; TRBD1 aligns across 7 bases. CDR3 length equals 14 residues. Germline V lookup: CDR1 MDHEN, CDR2 SYDVKM. J lost 3 bases, V lost 6 bases, and 4 bases had no gene match. The CDR3 sequence: CASRQGSANEKLFF. The CDR3 bases are TGTGCCAGCAGACAGGGGTCGGCTAATGAAAAACTGTTTTTT.

This clonotype was found many times. This chain connects TRBV7-2 to TRBJ2-5; 9 bases are a match to TRBD1. With 5 bases clipped from V and 5 bases from J, the junction kept 9 bases outside the gene matches. The CDR3 has 15 residues. CDR1 is SGHTA and CDR2 is FQGNSA in the germline V gene. The CDR3 spells CASSLTGGGMETQYF. The CDR3 nucleotides are TGTGCCAGCAGCCTAACAGGGGGCGGAATGGAGACCCAGTACTTC.

The V gene is TRBV7-7, the J gene TRBJ2-7, with TRBD2 matching over 11 bases. The CDR3 runs to 16 residues. Per the germline V gene, CDR1 is SSHAT and CDR2 is FNYEAQ (reference sequence). V gave up 2 bases and J gave up 6 bases; unmatched junction bases: 9. The CDR3: CASSLPSGRKGGEQYF. In DNA, the CDR3 is TGTGCCAGCAGCTTACCTAGCGGGAGGAAGGGAGGCGAGCAGTACTTC.

In its sample, this clonotype was seen many times. The chain recombines TRBV7-2 with TRBJ2-3; D unresolved. CDR3 length equals 13 residues. CDR1 and CDR2 from the germline V gene are SGHTA and FQGNSA. V lost 3 bases to trimming and J lost 2 bases, with 6 bases between them. CDR3 bases: TGTGCCAGCAGCTTGGGATACACAGATACGCAGTATTTT. Amino acids: CASSLGYTDTQYF.

This sequence joins TRBV30 and TRBJ2-7; TRBD1 or TRBD2 may be the D gene (5 bases each). CDR3 length: 13 residues. V dropped 5 bases and J dropped 3 bases, with 14 bases sitting between them. Germline loops: CDR1 GTSNPN, CDR2 SVGIG (reference sequence). The CDR3 DNA reads as TGTGCCTGGGCCAATCAGGGAGTCTACGAGCAGTACTTC. It codes for CAWANQGVYEQYF. Full variable domain (remainder filled in from reference TRBV30 and TRBJ2-7): SQTIHQWPATLVQPVGSPLSLECTVEGTSNPNLYWYRQAAGRGLQLLFYSVGIGQISSEVPQNLSASRPQDRQFILSSKKLLLSDSGFYLCAWANQGVYEQYFGPGTRLTVT.

This clonotype turned up a few times. V usage is TRBV19 and J usage is TRBJ2-6; D is ambiguous. V was clipped by 0 bases and J by 0 bases, with 9 bases between them. There are 17 residues in the CDR3. From germline, CDR1 is LNHDA and CDR2 SQIVND (reference sequence). CDR3 in amino acids: CASSIDLRTSGANVLTF. CDR3 nucleotide sequence: TGTGCCAGTAGTATAGATTTAAGGACCTCTGGGGCCAACGTCCTGACTTTC.